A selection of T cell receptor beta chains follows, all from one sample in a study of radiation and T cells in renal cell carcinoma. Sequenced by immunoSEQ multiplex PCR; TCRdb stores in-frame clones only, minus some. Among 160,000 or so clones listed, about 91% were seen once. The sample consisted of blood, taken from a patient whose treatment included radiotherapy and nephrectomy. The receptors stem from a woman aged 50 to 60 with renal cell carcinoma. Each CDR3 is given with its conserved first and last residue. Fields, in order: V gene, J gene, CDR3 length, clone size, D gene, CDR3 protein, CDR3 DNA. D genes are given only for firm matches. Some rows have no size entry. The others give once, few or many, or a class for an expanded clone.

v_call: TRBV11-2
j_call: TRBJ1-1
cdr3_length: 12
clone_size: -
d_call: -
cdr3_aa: CASNRPNTEAFF
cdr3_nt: TGTGCCAGCAACCGGCCGAACACTGAAGCTTTCTTT

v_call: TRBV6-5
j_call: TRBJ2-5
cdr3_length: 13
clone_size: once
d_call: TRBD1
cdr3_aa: CASRPTGLETQYF
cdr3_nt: TGTGCCAGCAGACCGACAGGGTTAGAGACCCAGTACTTC

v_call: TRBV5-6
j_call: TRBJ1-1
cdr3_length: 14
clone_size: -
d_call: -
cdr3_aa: CASSLVGFDTEAFF
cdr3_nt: TGTGCCAGCAGCTTGGTGGGGTTTGACACTGAAGCTTTCTTT

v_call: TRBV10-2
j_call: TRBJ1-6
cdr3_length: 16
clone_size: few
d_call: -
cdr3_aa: CASSTGPPSYNSPLHF
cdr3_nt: TGCGCCAGCAGTACAGGGCCCCCTTCCTATAATTCACCCCTCCACTTT

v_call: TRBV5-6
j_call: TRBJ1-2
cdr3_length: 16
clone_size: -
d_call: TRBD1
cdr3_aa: CASSSGTGAYLYGYTF
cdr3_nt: TGTGCCAGCAGCTCTGGGACAGGCGCATACTTATATGGCTACACCTTC

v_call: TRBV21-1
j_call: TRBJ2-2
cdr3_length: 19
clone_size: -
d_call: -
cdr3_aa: CASSTQSGSGVQCTGELFF
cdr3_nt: TGTGCCAGCAGCACCCAATCCGGTAGCGGGGTTCAATGCACCGGGGAGCTGTTTTTT

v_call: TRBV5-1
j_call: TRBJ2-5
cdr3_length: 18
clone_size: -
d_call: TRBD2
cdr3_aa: CASSLGLAGGLHQETQYF
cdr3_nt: TGCGCCAGCAGCTTGGGACTAGCGGGGGGCCTTCACCAAGAGACCCAGTACTTC

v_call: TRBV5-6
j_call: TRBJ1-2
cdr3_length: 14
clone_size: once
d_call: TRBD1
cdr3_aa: CASSGNRGFGGYTF
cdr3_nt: TGTGCCAGCAGCGGAAACAGGGGTTTTGGGGGCTACACCTTC

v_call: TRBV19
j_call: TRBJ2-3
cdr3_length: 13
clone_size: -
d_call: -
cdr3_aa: CASSMAGADTQYF
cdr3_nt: TGTGCCAGTAGTATGGCAGGGGCAGATACGCAGTATTTT

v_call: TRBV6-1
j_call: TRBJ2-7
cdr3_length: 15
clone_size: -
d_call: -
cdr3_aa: CASSDAGTETYEQYF
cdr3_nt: TGTGCCAGCAGTGACGCCGGGACGGAGACCTACGAGCAGTACTTC

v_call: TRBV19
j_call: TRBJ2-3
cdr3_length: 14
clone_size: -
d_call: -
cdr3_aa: CASSRGAGPDTQYF
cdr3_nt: TGTGCCAGTAGTAGGGGGGCGGGGCCAGATACGCAGTATTTT

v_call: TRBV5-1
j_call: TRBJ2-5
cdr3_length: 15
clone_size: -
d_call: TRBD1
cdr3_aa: CASTGGTGFQETQYF
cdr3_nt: TGCGCCAGCACAGGGGGAACAGGGTTCCAAGAGACCCAGTACTTC

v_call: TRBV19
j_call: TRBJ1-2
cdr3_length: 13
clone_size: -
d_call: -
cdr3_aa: CASNRDGNYGYTF
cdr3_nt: TGTGCCAGTAATCGGGACGGAAACTATGGCTACACCTTC